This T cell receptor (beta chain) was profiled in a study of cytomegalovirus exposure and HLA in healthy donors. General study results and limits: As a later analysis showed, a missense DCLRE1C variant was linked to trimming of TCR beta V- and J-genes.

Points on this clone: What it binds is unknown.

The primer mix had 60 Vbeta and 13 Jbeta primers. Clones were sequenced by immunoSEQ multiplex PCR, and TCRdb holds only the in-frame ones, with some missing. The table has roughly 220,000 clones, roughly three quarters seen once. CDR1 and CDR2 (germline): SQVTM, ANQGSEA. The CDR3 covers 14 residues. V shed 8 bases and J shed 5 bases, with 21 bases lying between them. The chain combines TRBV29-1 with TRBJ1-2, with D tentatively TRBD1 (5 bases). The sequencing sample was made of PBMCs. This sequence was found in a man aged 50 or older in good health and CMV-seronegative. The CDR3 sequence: CSTQAGYPHYGYTF. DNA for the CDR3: TGCAGCACCCAGGCAGGGTATCCTCATTATGGCTACACCTTC.